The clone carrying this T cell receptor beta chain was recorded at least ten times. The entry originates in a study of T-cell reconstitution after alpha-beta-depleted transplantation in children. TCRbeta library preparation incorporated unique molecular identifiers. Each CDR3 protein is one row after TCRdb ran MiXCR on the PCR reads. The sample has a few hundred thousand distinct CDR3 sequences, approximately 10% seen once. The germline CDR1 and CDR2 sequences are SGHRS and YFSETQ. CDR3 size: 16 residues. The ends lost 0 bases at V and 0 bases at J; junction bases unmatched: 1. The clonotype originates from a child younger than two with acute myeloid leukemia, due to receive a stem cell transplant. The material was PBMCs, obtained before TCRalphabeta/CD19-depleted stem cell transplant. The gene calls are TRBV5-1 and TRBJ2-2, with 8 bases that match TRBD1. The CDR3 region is CASSLAGGANTGELFF. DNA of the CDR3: TGCGCCAGCAGCTTGGCAGGGGGCGCGAACACCGGGGAGCTGTTTTTT.